The rows below give T cell receptor beta chains drawn from one sample of a study of shared clonotypes between healthy human individuals. Assay used: immunoSEQ multiplex PCR; TCRdb lists only in-frame clones, some missing. The table records about 2.4 million clones, roughly nine tenths of them present only once. The specimen was naive CD4+ T cells sorted from blood. The receptor source for this set is a man aged 18 to 35 in good health. Both conserved end residues are part of each CDR3. The D gene is left open where the match is weak. Clone size is given for some rows only: seen once, a few or many times, or a class if the clone is expanded.

j_gene: TRBJ2-1
v_gene: TRBV6-5
d_gene: .
abundance: .
len: 16
CDR3nt: TGTGCCAGCAGTTACTGGGGGCTAGACTCCTACAATGAGCAGTTCTTC
CDR3aa: CASSYWGLDSYNEQFF

j_gene: TRBJ2-5
v_gene: TRBV2
d_gene: TRBD1
abundance: .
len: 13
CDR3nt: TGTGCCAGCAGCAGGGGGCACCAAGAGACCCAGTACTTC
CDR3aa: CASSRGHQETQYF

j_gene: TRBJ2-3
v_gene: TRBV2
d_gene: .
abundance: .
len: 13
CDR3nt: TGTGCCAGCAGTGAAAGGGTCACAGATACGCAGTATTTT
CDR3aa: CASSERVTDTQYF

j_gene: TRBJ2-3
v_gene: TRBV15
d_gene: TRBD2
abundance: .
len: 13
CDR3nt: TGTGCCACCAGCCGTCGACTAGCGGATACGCAGTATTTT
CDR3aa: CATSRRLADTQYF

j_gene: TRBJ2-7
v_gene: TRBV5-6
d_gene: TRBD1
abundance: once
len: 13
CDR3nt: TGTGCCAGCAGCTTTCGACAGGGCTACGAGCAGTACTTC
CDR3aa: CASSFRQGYEQYF

j_gene: TRBJ1-3
v_gene: TRBV10-1
d_gene: .
abundance: .
len: 15
CDR3nt: TGCGCCAGCAGTGCCGGGGGCCCCTCTGGAAACACCATATATTTT
CDR3aa: CASSAGGPSGNTIYF

j_gene: TRBJ2-7
v_gene: TRBV28
d_gene: .
abundance: .
len: 12
CDR3nt: TGTGCCAGCAGTCTGGACCGATACGAGCAGTACTTC
CDR3aa: CASSLDRYEQYF

j_gene: TRBJ2-1
v_gene: TRBV6-5
d_gene: TRBD1
abundance: .
len: 16
CDR3nt: TGTGCCAGCAGTTCGACCGGGACAGGGCCTTACAATGAGCAGTTCTTC
CDR3aa: CASSSTGTGPYNEQFF

j_gene: TRBJ2-5
v_gene: TRBV5-4
d_gene: TRBD2
abundance: .
len: 18
CDR3nt: TGTGCCAGCAGCTTGGGGCCTGGGACTAGCGGAAAGCAAGAGACCCAGTACTTC
CDR3aa: CASSLGPGTSGKQETQYF

j_gene: TRBJ2-2
v_gene: TRBV11-2
d_gene: .
abundance: .
len: 16
CDR3nt: TGTGCCAGCAGCTTAGCCGGGGCAAAGAACACCGGGGAGCTGTTTTTT
CDR3aa: CASSLAGAKNTGELFF

j_gene: TRBJ1-5
v_gene: TRBV6-5
d_gene: .
abundance: .
len: 15
CDR3nt: TGTGCCAGCAGTGGAAGGGGGGGGCGCGGACAGCCCCAGCATTTT
CDR3aa: CASSGRGGRGQPQHF

j_gene: TRBJ1-2
v_gene: TRBV7-9
d_gene: TRBD1
abundance: .
len: 14
CDR3nt: TGTGCCAGCAGCTTCCGGGACAGGGTCAGTGGCTACACCTTC
CDR3aa: CASSFRDRVSGYTF

j_gene: TRBJ1-2
v_gene: TRBV28
d_gene: TRBD1
abundance: .
len: 14
CDR3nt: TGTGCCAGCAGTCCGATGGACAGGCTCGAGGGCTACACCTTC
CDR3aa: CASSPMDRLEGYTF

j_gene: TRBJ1-3
v_gene: TRBV30
d_gene: .
abundance: .
len: 12
CDR3nt: TGTGCCTGGAGCGGGGTCGGAAACACCATATATTTT
CDR3aa: CAWSGVGNTIYF

j_gene: TRBJ1-1
v_gene: TRBV28
d_gene: .
abundance: .
len: 17
CDR3nt: TGTGCCAGCAAAGGGGCCGTGGGGGGACCGAAGAACACTGAAGCTTTCTTT
CDR3aa: CASKGAVGGPKNTEAFF

j_gene: TRBJ2-7
v_gene: TRBV27
d_gene: TRBD2
abundance: .
len: 14
CDR3nt: TGTGCCAGCAGTTTAGGACTAGCATCGGGCGAGCAGTACTTC
CDR3aa: CASSLGLASGEQYF

j_gene: TRBJ2-1
v_gene: TRBV5-1
d_gene: .
abundance: once
len: 14
CDR3nt: TGCGCCAGCAGCCCGGGGACATACCACAATGAGCAGTTCTTC
CDR3aa: CASSPGTYHNEQFF

j_gene: TRBJ1-6
v_gene: TRBV29-1
d_gene: .
abundance: .
len: 13
CDR3nt: TGCAGCGTTGAAGTAGGACGTAATTCACCCCTCCACTTT
CDR3aa: CSVEVGRNSPLHF

j_gene: TRBJ1-2
v_gene: TRBV27
d_gene: TRBD1
abundance: .
len: 14
CDR3nt: TGTGCCAGCAGGTCTCAGGGGGCGGCCTATGGCTACACCTTC
CDR3aa: CASRSQGAAYGYTF

j_gene: TRBJ2-3
v_gene: TRBV7-3
d_gene: TRBD2
abundance: .
len: 16
CDR3nt: TGTGCCAGCAGCCCCCGGACTAGCCAGAGCACAGATACGCAGTATTTT
CDR3aa: CASSPRTSQSTDTQYF

j_gene: TRBJ2-7
v_gene: TRBV4-1
d_gene: TRBD2
abundance: .
len: 16
CDR3nt: TGCGCCAGCAGCTCGATCACTAGCGGGAGGGCCTACGAGCAGTACTTC
CDR3aa: CASSSITSGRAYEQYF

j_gene: TRBJ1-4
v_gene: TRBV10-3
d_gene: .
abundance: .
len: 15
CDR3nt: TGTGCCACCAGGGCGAGGGGAACAACTAATGAAAAACTGTTTTTT
CDR3aa: CATRARGTTNEKLFF